Listed here is a single TCR beta chain. The sample belongs to a study of blood T cell repertoires in COVID-19. Across the whole study: From the United States, Italy and Spain came samples of acute and convalescent COVID-19.

Using immunoSEQ multiplex PCR, the repertoire was profiled, and TCRdb retains in-frame clones only, with some absent. Here the sample spans around 250,000 clones, about 82% being singletons. Germline values: CDR1 GTSNPN, CDR2 SVGIG (reference sequence). V was clipped by 3 bases and J by 2 bases, with 17 bases between them. This CDR3 has 15 amino acids. The chain joins TRBV30 to TRBJ2-7; a possible D gene is TRBD1 (6 bases). Sequences were obtained from peripheral blood. This sequence originates from a man aged 50-59 years with active or convalescent COVID-19. DNA of the CDR3: TGTGCCTGGAGGCCCCAGGGGTGGGTCACCTACGAGCAGTACTTC. It codes for CAWRPQGWVTYEQYF.